This T cell receptor beta chain was captured in a study of regulatory T cells in long-lasting Graves disease. The study's findings and limits: TRBV28, TRBJ1-2 and TRBJ2-5 emerged as the favored segments in persistent disease.

Building the TCR beta libraries relied on iRepertoire HTBI primers, and CDR3 regions underwent Arm-PCR. TCRdb itself ran the multiplex PCR reads through MiXCR, one entry per CDR3 protein. The data contain about 610,000 distinct CDR3 sequences, roughly a sixth of them singletons. This clonotype was found many times. Its antigen is currently unknown. The CDR3 covers 18 residues. Germline V gives CDR1 SGHTA, CDR2 FQGTGA. Trimming took 4 bases from V and 0 from J, leaving 19 bases between them. Time point defined: newly diagnosed GD, antithyroid drugs for less than 3 months. PBMCs provided the RNA from which the TCR library was made. These data also formed part of another study, on T cells in Graves' hyperthyroidism and ophthalmopathy.

The specimen comprised peripheral blood mononuclear cells (PBMCs), sampled at new diagnosis, from a patient treated with antithyroid drugs. This clonotype originated in a young man with Graves disease. The chain combines TRBV7-3 with TRBJ2-1; D possibly uses TRBD1 or TRBD2 (6 bases each). The CDR3 loop is CASSSGGVTPSSYNEQFF. As DNA, the CDR3 is TGTGCCAGCAGCTCCGGGGGCGTAACCCCCAGCTCCTACAATGAGCAGTTCTTC.